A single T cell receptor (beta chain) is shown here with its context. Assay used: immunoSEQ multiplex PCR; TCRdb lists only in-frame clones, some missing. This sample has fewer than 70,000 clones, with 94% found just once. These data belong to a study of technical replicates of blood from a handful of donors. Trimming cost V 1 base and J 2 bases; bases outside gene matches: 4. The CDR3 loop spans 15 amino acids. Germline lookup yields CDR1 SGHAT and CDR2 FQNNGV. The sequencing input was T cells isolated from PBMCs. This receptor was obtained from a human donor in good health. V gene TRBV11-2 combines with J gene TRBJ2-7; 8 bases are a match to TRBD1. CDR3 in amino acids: CASSLARDRTYEQYF. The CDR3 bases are TGTGCCAGCAGCTTAGCCCGGGACAGGACCTACGAGCAGTACTTC.